This TCR beta chain was captured in a study of T cell responses to AZD1222 COVID-19 vaccine. CDR1 is SGHVS and CDR2 is FQNEAQ in the germline V gene. CDR3 length equals 13 residues. Between the trimmed V and J ends, which lost 5 bases and 0 bases, there was a span of 7 bases. TCRdb keeps only in-frame clones here, not all; method: immunoSEQ multiplex PCR. The sample lists about 92,000 clones; about nine tenths were seen once. The chain couples TRBV7-8 to TRBJ1-1; no clear D gene. This material consisted of peripheral blood, taken on day 0 of AZD1222 vaccination. This sequence originates from an adult in good health. CDR3 protein: CASSPRLNTEAFF. As DNA, the CDR3 is TGTGCCAGCAGCCCCCGTTTGAACACTGAAGCTTTCTTT. Full variable domain (remainder filled in from reference TRBV7-8 and TRBJ1-1): GAGVSQSPRYKVAKRGQDVALRCDPISGHVSLFWYQQALGQGPEFLTYFQNEAQLDKSGLPSDRFFAERPEGSVSTLKIQRTQQEDSAVYLCASSPRLNTEAFFGQGTRLTVV.